The source of this TCR beta chain is a study of tissue T cells after allogeneic stem cell transplantation. In the study overall: Tissue samples with histologically apparent lymphocytes on H&E review were prioritized for sequencing. Overall study findings and caveats: Within patients, tissue anatomy strongly shaped TCR repertoire composition. Sampling depth was limited, and the cohort was small and clinically varied. Which tissue TCRs were alloreactive or antigen-specific was not determined. Some clones might be persisting host cells.

About this clone itself: The antigen is undetermined.

Sequencing used immunoSEQ multiplex PCR; TCRdb keeps in-frame clones, though not all of them. The sample has about 6,300 clones, 55% to 75% seen once; the top ten hold under 7.5%. Material: tissue from the rectum, obtained at autopsy. The receptor was derived from a woman aged 18 to 55 with breast cancer.

CDR3 loop: CASSLGWGFLSEQYF. In DNA form, the CDR3 reads TGTGCCAGCAGCCTCGGGTGGGGGTTTCTCTCCGAGCAGTACTTC. V is TRBV7-2 and J is TRBJ2-7; D possibly uses TRBD1 or TRBD2 (5 bases each). From germline, CDR1 is SGHTA and CDR2 FQGNSA. Trimming shortened V by 5 bases and J by 6 bases, and 20 bases separated the two germline ends. The CDR3 is 15 residues long.